Sequencing of this T cell receptor beta chain was carried out in a study of shared T cell receptors in the human thymus. Germline V gene data show CDR1 as SGHDT and CDR2 as YYEEEE. V was shortened by 0 bases and J by 3 bases, with 3 bases between the two germline ends. The CDR3 runs to 12 residues. Produced via immunoSEQ multiplex PCR; TCRdb's table is partial and in-frame only. The sample lists 500,000 to 850,000 clones, more than 75% occurring once. This sample was also put to use in a study of human thymus T cells. From that report: All donors were healthy Finnish infants who were undergoing corrective surgery to treat congenital heart defects. The source of the thymus tissue was resections taken during corrective heart surgery. Biased V and J segment usage appeared in thymus and peripheral blood.

Sequencing was carried out using thymocytes. The receptor's source is a boy in the first two years of life with a congenital heart defect. The genes are TRBV5-6 and TRBJ1-2; D is undetermined. CDR3 bases: TGTGCCAGCAGCTTGGCTGACTATGGCTACACCTTC. Its protein is CASSLADYGYTF. Drawing the rest from reference TRBV5-6 and TRBJ1-2, the complete variable domain is DAGVTQSPTHLIKTRGQQVTLRCSPKSGHDTVSWYQQALGQGPQFIFQYYEEEERQRGNFPDRFSGHQFPNYSSELNVNALLLGDSALYLCASSLADYGYTFGSGTRLTVV.